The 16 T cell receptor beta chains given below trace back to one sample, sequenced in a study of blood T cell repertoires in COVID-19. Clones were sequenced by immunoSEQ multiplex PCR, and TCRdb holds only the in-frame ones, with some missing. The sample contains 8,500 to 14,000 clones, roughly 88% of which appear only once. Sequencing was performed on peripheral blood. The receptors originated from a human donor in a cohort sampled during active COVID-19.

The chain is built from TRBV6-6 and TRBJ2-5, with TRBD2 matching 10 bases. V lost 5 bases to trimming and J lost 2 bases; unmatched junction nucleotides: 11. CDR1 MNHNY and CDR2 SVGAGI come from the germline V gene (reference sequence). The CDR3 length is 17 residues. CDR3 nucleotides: TGTGCCAGCAGTCGTCCTAGCGGGGGAATACGACAAGAGACCCAGTACTTC. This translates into CASSRPSGGIRQETQYF.

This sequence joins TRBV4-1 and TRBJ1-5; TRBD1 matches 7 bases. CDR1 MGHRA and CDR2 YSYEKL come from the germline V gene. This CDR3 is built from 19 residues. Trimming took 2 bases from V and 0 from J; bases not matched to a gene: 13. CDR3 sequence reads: CASSQKEQGTDYSNQPQHF. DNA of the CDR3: TGCGCCAGCAGCCAAAAAGAACAGGGGACTGATTATAGCAATCAGCCCCAGCATTTT.

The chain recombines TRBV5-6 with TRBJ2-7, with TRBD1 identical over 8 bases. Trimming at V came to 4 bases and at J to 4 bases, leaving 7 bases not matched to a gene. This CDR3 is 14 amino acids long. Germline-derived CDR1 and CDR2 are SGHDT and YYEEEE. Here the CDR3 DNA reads TGTGCCAGCAGCGCCGGAACAGGGGGTTACGAGCAGTACTTC. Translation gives CASSAGTGGYEQYF.

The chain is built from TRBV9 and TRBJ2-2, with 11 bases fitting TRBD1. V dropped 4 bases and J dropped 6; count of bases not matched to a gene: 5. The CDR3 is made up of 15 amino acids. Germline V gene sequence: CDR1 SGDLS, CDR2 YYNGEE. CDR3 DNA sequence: TGTGCCAGCAGCCTGGGACAGGGGGTGTCCGGGGAGCTGTTTTTT. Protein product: CASSLGQGVSGELFF.

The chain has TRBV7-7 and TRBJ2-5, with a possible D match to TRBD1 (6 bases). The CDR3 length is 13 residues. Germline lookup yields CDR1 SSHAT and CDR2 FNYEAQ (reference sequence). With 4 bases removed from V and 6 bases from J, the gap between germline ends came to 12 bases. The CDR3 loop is CASSSDRWKTQYF. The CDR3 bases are TGTGCCAGCAGCTCCGACAGGTGGAAGACCCAGTACTTC.

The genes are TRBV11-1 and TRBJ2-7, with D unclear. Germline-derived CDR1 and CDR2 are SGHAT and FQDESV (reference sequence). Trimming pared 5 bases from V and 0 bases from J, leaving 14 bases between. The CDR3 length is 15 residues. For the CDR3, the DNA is TGTGCCAGCAGCCCGCGTTTCCTGCGCTCCTACGAGCAGTACTTC. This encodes CASSPRFLRSYEQYF.

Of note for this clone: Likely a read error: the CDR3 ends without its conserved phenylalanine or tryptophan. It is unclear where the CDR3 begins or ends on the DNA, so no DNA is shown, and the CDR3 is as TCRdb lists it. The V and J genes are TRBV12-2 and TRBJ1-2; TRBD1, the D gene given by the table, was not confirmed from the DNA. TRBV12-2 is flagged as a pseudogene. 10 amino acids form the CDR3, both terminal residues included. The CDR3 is CASPQGDRVD.

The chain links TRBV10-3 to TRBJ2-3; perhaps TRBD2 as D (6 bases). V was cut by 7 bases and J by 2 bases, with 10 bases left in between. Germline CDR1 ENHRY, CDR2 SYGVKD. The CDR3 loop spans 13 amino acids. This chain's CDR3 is CAITRDSTDTQYF. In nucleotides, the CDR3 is TGTGCCATCACCCGGGACTCCACAGATACGCAGTATTTT.

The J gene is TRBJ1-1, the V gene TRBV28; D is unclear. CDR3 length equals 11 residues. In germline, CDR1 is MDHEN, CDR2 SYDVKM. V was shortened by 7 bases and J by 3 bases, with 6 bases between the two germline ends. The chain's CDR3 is CASNRYTEAFF. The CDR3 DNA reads TGTGCCAGCAACAGATACACTGAAGCTTTCTTT. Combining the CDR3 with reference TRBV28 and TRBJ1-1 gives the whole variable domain DVKVTQSSRYLVKRTGEKVFLECVQDMDHENMFWYRQDPGLGLRLIYFSYDVKMKEKGDIPEGYSVSREKKERFSLILESASTNQTSMYLCASNRYTEAFFGQGTRLTVV.

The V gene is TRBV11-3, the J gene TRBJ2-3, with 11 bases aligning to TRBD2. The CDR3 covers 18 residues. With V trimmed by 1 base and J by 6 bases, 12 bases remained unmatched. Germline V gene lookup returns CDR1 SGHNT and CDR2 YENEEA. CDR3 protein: CASSLGRLLAGAGDTQYF. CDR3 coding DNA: TGTGCCAGCAGCTTAGGTCGCTTACTAGCGGGGGCTGGGGATACGCAGTATTTT.

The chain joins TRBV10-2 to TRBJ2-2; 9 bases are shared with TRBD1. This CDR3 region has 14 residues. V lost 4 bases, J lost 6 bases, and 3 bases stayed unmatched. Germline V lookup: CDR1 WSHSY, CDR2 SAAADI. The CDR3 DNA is TGCGCCAGCAGTGGACAGGGGGGTCCCGGGGAGCTGTTTTTT. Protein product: CASSGQGGPGELFF.

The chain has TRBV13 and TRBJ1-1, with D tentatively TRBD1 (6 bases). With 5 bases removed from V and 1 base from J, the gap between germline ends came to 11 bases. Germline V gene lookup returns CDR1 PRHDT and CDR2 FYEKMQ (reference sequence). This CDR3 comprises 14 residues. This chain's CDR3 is CASSGSQGNTEAFF. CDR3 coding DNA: TGTGCCAGCAGCGGCTCACAGGGGAACACTGAAGCTTTCTTT. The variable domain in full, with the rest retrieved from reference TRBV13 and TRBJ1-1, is AAGVIQSPRHLIKEKRETATLKCYPIPRHDTVYWYQQGPGQDPQFLISFYEKMQSDKGSIPDRFSAQQFSDYHSELNMSSLELGDSALYFCASSGSQGNTEAFFGQGTRLTVV.

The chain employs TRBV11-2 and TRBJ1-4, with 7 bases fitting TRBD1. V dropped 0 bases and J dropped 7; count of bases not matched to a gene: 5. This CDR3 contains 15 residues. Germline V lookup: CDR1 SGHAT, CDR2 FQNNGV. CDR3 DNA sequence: TGTGCCAGCAGCTTAGATGGGACAGAGGGTGAAAAACTGTTTTTT. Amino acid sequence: CASSLDGTEGEKLFF.

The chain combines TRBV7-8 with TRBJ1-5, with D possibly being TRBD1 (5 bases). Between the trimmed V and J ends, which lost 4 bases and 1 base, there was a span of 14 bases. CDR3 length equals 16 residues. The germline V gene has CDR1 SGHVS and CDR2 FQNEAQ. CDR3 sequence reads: CASSSLKRGSNQPQHF. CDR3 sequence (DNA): TGTGCCAGCAGCTCCCTAAAGCGGGGGAGCAATCAGCCCCAGCATTTT.

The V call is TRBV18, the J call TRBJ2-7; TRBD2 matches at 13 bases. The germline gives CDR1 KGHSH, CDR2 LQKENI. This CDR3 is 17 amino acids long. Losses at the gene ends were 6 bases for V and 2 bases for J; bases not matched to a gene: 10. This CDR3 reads CASSPSTTSGGAYEQYF. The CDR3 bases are TGTGCCAGCTCCCCGTCGACTACTAGCGGGGGGGCCTACGAGCAGTACTTC.

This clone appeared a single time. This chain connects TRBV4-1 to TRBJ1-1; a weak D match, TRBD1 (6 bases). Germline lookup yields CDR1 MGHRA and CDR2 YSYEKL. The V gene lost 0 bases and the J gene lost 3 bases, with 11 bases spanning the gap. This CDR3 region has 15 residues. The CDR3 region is CASSQDRGGHTEAFF. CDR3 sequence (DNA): TGCGCCAGCAGCCAAGATCGGGGGGGGCACACTGAAGCTTTCTTT.